This passage covers 30 T cell receptor beta chains from one sample sequenced in a study of T cell responses to AZD1222 COVID-19 vaccine. Data came from immunoSEQ multiplex PCR; TCRdb stores just in-frame clones and leaves some out. The table shows some 84,000 clones, with roughly 85% occurring only once. The sequencing here drew on peripheral blood, taken 28 days after the second AZD1222 dose. The receptor set was obtained from an adult who received the AZD1222 COVID-19 vaccine.

This rearrangement joins TRBV7-9 to TRBJ2-2, with D tentatively TRBD1 (6 bases). Between the trimmed V and J ends, which lost 6 bases and 5 bases, there was a span of 13 bases. CDR3 length equals 14 residues. Germline V gives CDR1 SEHNR, CDR2 FQNEAQ (reference sequence). The CDR3 sequence is CASSQQGNTGELFF. The DNA for the CDR3 is TGTGCCAGCAGTCAACAGGGAAATACCGGGGAGCTGTTTTTT.

By sample share, this clone is medium-sized (0.01 to 0.1%). The chain couples TRBV28 to TRBJ1-1, with 7 bases matching TRBD1. Unmatched junction bases numbered 14, after V lost 7 bases and J lost 0 bases. The CDR3 runs to 17 residues. CDR1 and CDR2 from the germline V gene are MDHEN and SYDVKM. The DNA of the CDR3 is TGTGCCAGCACCCGCCGAGACAGGGTATCCCTGAACACTGAAGCTTTCTTT. As protein: CASTRRDRVSLNTEAFF. The full variable domain, its missing parts supplied by reference TRBV28 and TRBJ1-1, is DVKVTQSSRYLVKRTGEKVFLECVQDMDHENMFWYRQDPGLGLRLIYFSYDVKMKEKGDIPEGYSVSREKKERFSLILESASTNQTSMYLCASTRRDRVSLNTEAFFGQGTRLTVV.

This clone showed up just once. The chain joins TRBV6-2 or TRBV6-3 to TRBJ2-2; no clear D gene. Germline CDR1 reads MNHEY; CDR2 reads SVGEGT. V was trimmed by 0 bases and J by 5 bases, leaving 16 bases between them. CDR3 length equals 17 residues. Here the CDR3 DNA reads TGTGCCAGCAGTTACTCGAGAGGACGCCCAGTAACCGGGGAGCTGTTTTTT. Its protein product is CASSYSRGRPVTGELFF.

This clone was detected once. The rearrangement joins TRBV28 to TRBJ1-2; no definite D call. Trimming shortened V by 2 bases and J by 4 bases, and 14 bases separated the two germline ends. The CDR3 has 15 residues. CDR1 and CDR2 from the germline V gene are MDHEN and SYDVKM. CDR3 coding DNA: TGTGCCAGCAGTTTAGGAGGTGGAGGTGGCTATGGCTACACCTTC. Its protein product is CASSLGGGGGYGYTF.

The gene calls are TRBV4-2 and TRBJ1-1, with 9 nucleotides matching TRBD1. Germline assignment: CDR1 LGHNA and CDR2 YNFKEQ. J gave up 4 bases and V 3 bases, and 0 bases lay outside the gene matches. The CDR3 is 13 residues long. Written as DNA, the CDR3 is TGTGCCAGCAGCCAGGGACAGGGCACTGAAGCTTTCTTT. Translating it yields CASSQGQGTEAFF.

The chain uses TRBV28 and TRBJ2-7, with D possibly matching TRBD2 (6 bases). V lost 11 bases to trimming and J lost 2 bases, with 19 bases between them. The CDR3 is made up of 14 amino acids. The V gene's germline CDR1 is MDHEN and CDR2 SYDVKM. The CDR3 nucleotides read TGTGCCTCCCAGTTACGGGCGGGACCCTACGAGCAGTACTTC. It is translated as CASQLRAGPYEQYF.

The gene calls are TRBV27 and TRBJ2-2, with D perhaps TRBD2 (5 bases). The CDR3 length is 12 residues. Germline V gene sequence: CDR1 MNHEY, CDR2 SMNVEV (reference sequence). Deletions cut 7 bases from V and 5 bases from J, with 8 bases between. The CDR3 spells CASNGRTGELFF. The CDR3 DNA sequence: TGTGCCAGCAATGGGAGAACCGGGGAGCTGTTTTTT.

The gene calls are TRBV27 and TRBJ1-2, with 8 bases that match TRBD1. Trimming at V came to 6 bases and at J to 2 bases, leaving 5 bases not matched to a gene. Looked up from germline, CDR1 is MNHEY and CDR2 is SMNVEV (reference sequence). The CDR3 has 14 amino acids. The CDR3 region has the DNA TGTGCCAGCAGCTCAGGGGGCGCGAACTATGGCTACACCTTC. As protein: CASSSGGANYGYTF.

The chain employs TRBV6-5 and TRBJ2-1; D gene unclear. The germline gives CDR1 MNHEY, CDR2 SVGAGI. The CDR3 spans 13 residues. Trimming shortened V by 10 bases and J by 0 bases, and 10 bases separated the two germline ends. The CDR3 DNA sequence: TGTGCCACCCTACGGGTCTCCTACAATGAGCAGTTCTTC. Its protein is CATLRVSYNEQFF.

The chain is built from TRBV11-2 and TRBJ1-1, with a tentative D call TRBD1 (6 bases). V shed 1 base and J shed 1 base, with 7 bases lying between them. Germline V lookup: CDR1 SGHAT, CDR2 FQNNGV. This CDR3 is 14 amino acids long. The chain's CDR3 is CASSLGRGNTEAFF. Written as DNA, the CDR3 is TGTGCCAGCAGCTTAGGCAGGGGGAACACTGAAGCTTTCTTT. Drawing the rest from reference TRBV11-2 and TRBJ1-1, the complete variable domain is EAGVAQSPRYKIIEKRQSVAFWCNPISGHATLYWYQQILGQGPKLLIQFQNNGVVDDSQLPKDRFSAERLKGVDSTLKIQPAKLEDSAVYLCASSLGRGNTEAFFGQGTRLTVV.

This clone was observed a single time. The V and J genes are TRBV2 and TRBJ1-2; D is possibly TRBD1 (6 bases). Trimming pared 4 bases from V and 0 bases from J, leaving 12 bases between. CDR1 is SNHLY, CDR2 FYNNEI, per germline. The CDR3 spans 15 residues. This CDR3 reads CASSVRTASNYGYTF. The CDR3 DNA sequence: TGTGCCAGCAGTGTTAGGACAGCCTCTAACTATGGCTACACCTTC.

This chain joins TRBV28 and TRBJ2-5, with 8 bases fitting TRBD1. Trimming cost V 7 bases and J 4 bases; bases outside gene matches: 11. Germline-derived CDR1 and CDR2 are MDHEN and SYDVKM. The CDR3 spans 15 residues. The CDR3 DNA is TGTGCCAGCAAAACGGGGACAGGAGGGGGAGAGACCCAGTACTTC. It translates to CASKTGTGGGETQYF.

This chain links TRBV6-2 or TRBV6-3 with TRBJ2-7; D unresolved. V shed 2 bases and J shed 3 bases, with 2 bases lying between them. Germline CDR1 reads MNHEY; CDR2 reads SVGEGT. This CDR3 is 11 amino acids long. The CDR3 loop is CASSYHYEQYV. The CDR3 DNA sequence: TGTGCCAGCAGTTACCACTACGAGCAGTACGTC.

In its sample, this clone was seen a few times. The genes are TRBV7-3 and TRBJ2-1, with 9 bases lining up with TRBD2. From germline, CDR1 is SGHTA and CDR2 FQGTGA. The CDR3 has 14 residues. Trimming removed 2 bases from V and 13 bases from J; junction bases left unmatched: 9. For the CDR3, the DNA is TGTGCCAGCAGCTTAGATATTGGCGGGAGGGCCCAGTTCTTC. Amino acid sequence: CASSLDIGGRAQFF.

This chain links TRBV5-1 with TRBJ2-2; D might be TRBD2 (5 bases). Looked up from germline, CDR1 is SGHRS and CDR2 is YFSETQ. V lost 4 bases to trimming and J lost 7 bases, with 17 bases between them. This CDR3 comprises 15 residues. The CDR3 is CASSQPEKEGGELFF. The CDR3 nucleotides read TGCGCCAGCAGCCAGCCGGAGAAAGAGGGCGGGGAGCTGTTTTTT. Filled out from reference TRBV5-1 and TRBJ2-2, the complete variable domain reads KAGVTQTPRYLIKTRGQQVTLSCSPISGHRSVSWYQQTPGQGLQFLFEYFSETQRNKGNFPGRFSGRQFSNSRSEMNVSTLELGDSALYLCASSQPEKEGGELFFGEGSRLTVL.

The V gene is TRBV2, the J gene TRBJ1-2; 7 bases agree with TRBD1. This CDR3 comprises 13 residues. Germline V gene sequence: CDR1 SNHLY, CDR2 FYNNEI. The V and J ends lost 11 bases and 4 bases, in that order; junction bases with no gene match: 10. The CDR3 region has the DNA TGTGCCCTGGGAGCGGGACAGTTCTATGGCTACACCTTC. It encodes CALGAGQFYGYTF.

The chain is built from TRBV7-8 and TRBJ1-4, with D unresolved. Between the trimmed V and J ends, which lost 1 base and 7 bases, there was a span of 7 bases. The CDR3 length is 13 residues. The V gene's germline CDR1 is SGHVS and CDR2 FQNEAQ. The CDR3 region is CASSLGLVEKLFF. In DNA, the CDR3 is TGTGCCAGCAGCTTAGGGCTGGTTGAAAAACTGTTTTTT.

The J gene is TRBJ1-5, the V gene TRBV3-1 (or the pseudogene TRBV3-2); D gene uncertain. The germline V gene encodes CDR1 LGHDT and CDR2 YNNKEL (reference sequence). There are 15 residues in the CDR3. Between the trimmed V and J ends, which lost 2 bases and 0 bases, there was a span of 8 bases. CDR3 coding DNA: TGTGCCAGCAGCCAAAGTCTGGGTAGCAATCAGCCCCAGCATTTT. This sequence encodes CASSQSLGSNQPQHF.

The chain carries TRBV19 and TRBJ1-2; the D is unclear. V was shortened by 6 bases and J by 2 bases, with 10 bases between the two germline ends. Germline V gives CDR1 LNHDA, CDR2 SQIVND (reference sequence). This CDR3 comprises 13 residues. CDR3 protein: CASRTTDNYGYTF. The DNA for the CDR3 is TGTGCCAGTAGGACGACGGACAACTATGGCTACACCTTC.

This chain uses TRBV9 with TRBJ2-3, with 10 bases lining up with TRBD2. The CDR3 runs to 17 residues. Losses at the gene ends were 3 bases for V and 11 bases for J; bases not matched to a gene: 18. The V gene's germline CDR1 is SGDLS and CDR2 YYNGEE. The CDR3 loop reads CASSESASGSWGMGQYF. The CDR3 DNA sequence: TGTGCCAGCAGCGAGTCAGCTAGCGGGAGTTGGGGTATGGGGCAGTATTTT. The variable domain in full, with the rest retrieved from reference TRBV9 and TRBJ2-3, is DSGVTQTPKHLITATGQRVTLRCSPRSGDLSVYWYQQSLDQGLQFLIQYYNGEERAKGNILERFSAQQFPDLHSELNLSSLELGDSALYFCASSESASGSWGMGQYFGPGTRLTVL.

The chain has TRBV18 and TRBJ2-5; no clear D gene. The V end was cut by 3 bases, the J end by 2 bases, with 10 bases between. This CDR3 comprises 14 residues. The germline CDR1 and CDR2 sequences are KGHSH and LQKENI. The chain's CDR3 is CASSPLPNQETQYF. CDR3 nucleotide sequence: TGTGCCAGCTCACCTCTACCAAATCAAGAGACCCAGTACTTC.

This rearrangement joins TRBV6-2 or TRBV6-3 to TRBJ1-5; D may be TRBD1 (5 bases). The CDR3 length is 13 residues. Trimming cost V 1 base and J 6 bases, with 7 bases left between them. Germline CDR1 MNHEY, CDR2 SVGEGT. The CDR3 nucleotides read TGTGCCAGCAGTTACTGGGACGGTCAGCCCCAGCATTTT. This sequence encodes CASSYWDGQPQHF.

V gene TRBV29-1 combines with J gene TRBJ1-1, with D possibly TRBD1 on 5 matching bases. CDR3 length equals 15 residues. V was shortened by 8 bases and J by 6 bases, with 25 bases between the two germline ends. Germline assignment: CDR1 SQVTM and CDR2 ANQGSEA. The CDR3 bases are TGCAGCTCAACTGGGGGGGGGAGAGGCGAGGCTGAAGCTTTCTTT. It translates to CSSTGGGRGEAEAFF. Supplemented by reference TRBV29-1 and TRBJ1-1, the full variable domain reads SAVISQKPSRDICQRGTSLTIQCQVDSQVTMMFWYRQQPGQSLTLIATANQGSEATYESGFVIDKFPISRPNLTFSTLTVSNMSPEDSSIYLCSSTGGGRGEAEAFFGQGTRLTVV.

The V gene is TRBV4-1, the J gene TRBJ2-5; 9 bases align to TRBD2. The CDR3 totals 16 residues. Germline loops: CDR1 MGHRA, CDR2 YSYEKL. Trimming took 4 bases from V and 4 from J; bases not matched to a gene: 10. CDR3 sequence reads: CASSPINPAGGETQYF. The CDR3 nucleotides are TGCGCCAGCAGCCCCATAAACCCAGCGGGAGGAGAGACCCAGTACTTC.

The CDR3 is CASSTGQGSSEQYV. Written as DNA, the CDR3 is TGTGCCAGCAGCACGGGACAGGGCAGCAGCGAGCAGTACGTC. The genes are TRBV7-2 and TRBJ2-7, with 9 nucleotides matching TRBD1. The CDR3 extends over 14 amino acids. V was pared by 5 bases and J by 6 bases, with 8 bases of the junction left unmatched. Per germline, CDR1 SGHTA and CDR2 FQGNSA.

The J gene is TRBJ1-2, the V gene TRBV6-1; 8 bases are shared with TRBD1. V gave up 4 bases and J gave up 8 bases; unmatched junction bases: 18. CDR3 length: 17 residues. Germline V lookup: CDR1 MNHNS, CDR2 SASEGT. The CDR3 loop is CASSGGGQGASSKGYTF. CDR3 nucleotides: TGTGCCAGCAGTGGAGGGGGGCAGGGGGCGAGTTCAAAAGGCTACACCTTC.

This chain uses TRBV4-2 with TRBJ2-1; 16 positions match TRBD2. The CDR3 loop spans 17 amino acids. The V and J ends lost 4 bases and 9 bases, in that order; junction bases with no gene match: 9. Germline V lookup: CDR1 LGHNA, CDR2 YNFKEQ. The CDR3 spells CASSPGLAGGPSAEQFF. CDR3 in DNA: TGTGCCAGCAGCCCGGGACTAGCGGGGGGGCCGTCGGCTGAGCAGTTCTTC.

This rearrangement joins TRBV12-3 or TRBV12-4 to TRBJ2-5; D ambiguous. Trimming removed 3 bases at V and 5 bases at J, with 4 bases between. This CDR3 comprises 11 residues. The CDR3 bases are TGTGCCAGCAGTTTCACGGAGACCCAGTACTTC. It yields the protein CASSFTETQYF.

The V call is TRBV4-3, the J call TRBJ2-1; 14 positions match TRBD2. Germline V CDR1 and CDR2: LGHNA, YSLEER. With 3 bases clipped from V and 10 bases from J, the junction kept 5 bases outside the gene matches. CDR3 length equals 15 residues. CDR3 nucleotides: TGCGCCAGCAGCCAGGAGGGACTAGCGGGAGAAGAGCAGTTCTTC. Translated, it gives CASSQEGLAGEEQFF.

The chain carries TRBV27 and TRBJ1-2; 7 nucleotides agree with TRBD1. The CDR3 length is 15 residues. Germline loops: CDR1 MNHEY, CDR2 SMNVEV (reference sequence). Losses at the gene ends were 6 bases for V and 3 bases for J; bases not matched to a gene: 10. CDR3 sequence reads: CASRLRGNQDYGYTF. The CDR3 bases are TGTGCCAGCAGGCTCAGGGGGAATCAAGACTATGGCTACACCTTC.